A selection of T cell receptor beta chains follows, all from one sample in a study of T cell changes during pregnancy in multiple sclerosis. Clones were read by immunoSEQ multiplex PCR, and TCRdb kept only the in-frame ones, dropping some. The data hold roughly 93,000 clones, with about 91% observed a single time. This material consisted of peripheral blood, taken after pregnancy. The receptors originated from a female donor in good health, enrolled as a control in a pregnancy study. Each CDR3 is given with its conserved first and last residue. Each record gives: D gene, clone size, V gene, CDR3 length, J gene, CDR3 protein. A D gene is named only where the DNA matches it firmly. The size entry is marked missing in some rows and otherwise reads once, few, many or a size class.

>-|-|TRBV6-1|14|-
CASSQEEGSYEQYF
>-|once|TRBV10-1|15|TRBJ2-1
CASSERVLAYNEQFF
>TRBD1|-|TRBV28|14|TRBJ1-1
CASRLDRGNTEAFF
>-|-|TRBV28|15|TRBJ1-4
CASSLSRGTNEKLFF
>TRBD2|-|TRBV5-1|16|TRBJ2-3
CASSPGLAADTDTQYF
>-|-|TRBV7-2|15|TRBJ2-3
CASTQRLERADTQYF
>TRBD1|-|TRBV28|18|TRBJ2-1
CASSPTGATELSYNEQFF
>TRBD1|-|TRBV5-6|14|TRBJ2-7
CASSPGQGRGEQYF
>-|-|TRBV5-1|15|TRBJ1-1
CASSLGSGMNTEAFF
>TRBD1|-|TRBV7-6|16|TRBJ2-5
CASSAYRDRVGETQYF
>-|-|TRBV6-6|13|TRBJ2-2
CASSQPGTGELFF
>TRBD2|-|TRBV7-9|14|TRBJ2-1
CASSLLAGGNEQFF
>-|-|TRBV5-1|15|TRBJ2-1
CASSFTADGFNEQFF
>TRBD1|few|TRBV2|13|TRBJ2-4
CASSHSDRNIQYF
>TRBD2|-|TRBV5-6|15|TRBJ2-4
CASSGGGAGGNIQYF
>-|-|TRBV19|13|TRBJ2-7
CASSLLQGHEQYF
>-|-|TRBV7-9|14|TRBJ2-3
CASALGSLTDTQYF
>-|-|TRBV5-1|15|TRBJ1-5
CASSPVAGPGQPQHF
>-|few|TRBV2|13|TRBJ2-3
CASSDWGKDTQYF
>-|-|TRBV5-6|17|TRBJ1-1
CASSFPITPGTDTEAFF
>-|-|TRBV19|13|TRBJ2-3
CASSIVPSDTQYF
>-|-|TRBV4-1|15|TRBJ2-7
CASSLYQHKRYEQYF
>TRBD2|-|TRBV29-1|14|TRBJ2-4
CSGKGTSGKNIQYF
>TRBD1|-|TRBV7-6|14|TRBJ2-2
CASRTGTNTGELFF
>TRBD1|-|TRBV2|12|TRBJ2-5
CASRADRRGQYF
>TRBD2|-|TRBV11-1|16|TRBJ2-7
CASSPEGTSGSYEQYF
>-|-|TRBV10-1|15|TRBJ2-3
CASSDGMSSTDTQYF
>-|-|TRBV18|17|TRBJ2-5
CASSPIEQPRYQETQYF